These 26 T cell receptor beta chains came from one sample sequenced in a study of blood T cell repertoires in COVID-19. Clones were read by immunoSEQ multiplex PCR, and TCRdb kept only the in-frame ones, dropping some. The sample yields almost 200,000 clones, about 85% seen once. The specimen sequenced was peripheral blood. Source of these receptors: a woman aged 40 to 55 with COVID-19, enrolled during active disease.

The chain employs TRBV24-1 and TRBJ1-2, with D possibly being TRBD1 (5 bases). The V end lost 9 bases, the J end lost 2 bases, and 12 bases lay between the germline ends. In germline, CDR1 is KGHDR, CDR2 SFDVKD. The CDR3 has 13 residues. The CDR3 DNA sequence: TGTGCCACCGCGAGGGGAGGGAACTATGGCTACACCTTC. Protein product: CATARGGNYGYTF.

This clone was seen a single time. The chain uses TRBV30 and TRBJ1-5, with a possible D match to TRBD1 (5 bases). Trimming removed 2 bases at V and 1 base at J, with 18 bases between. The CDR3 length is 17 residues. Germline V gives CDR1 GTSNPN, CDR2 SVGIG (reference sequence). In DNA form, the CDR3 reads TGTGCCTGGAGTCTTCCCCCAAGGGGAACGAGCAATCAGCCCCAGCATTTT. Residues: CAWSLPPRGTSNQPQHF. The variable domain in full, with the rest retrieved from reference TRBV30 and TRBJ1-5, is SQTIHQWPATLVQPVGSPLSLECTVEGTSNPNLYWYRQAAGRGLQLLFYSVGIGQISSEVPQNLSASRPQDRQFILSSKKLLLSDSGFYLCAWSLPPRGTSNQPQHFGDGTRLSIL.

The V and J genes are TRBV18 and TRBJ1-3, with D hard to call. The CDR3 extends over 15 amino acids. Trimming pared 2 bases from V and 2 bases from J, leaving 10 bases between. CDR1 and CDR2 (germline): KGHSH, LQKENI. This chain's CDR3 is CASSPNQATGNTIYF. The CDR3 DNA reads TGTGCCAGCTCACCAAATCAGGCCACTGGAAACACCATATATTTT.

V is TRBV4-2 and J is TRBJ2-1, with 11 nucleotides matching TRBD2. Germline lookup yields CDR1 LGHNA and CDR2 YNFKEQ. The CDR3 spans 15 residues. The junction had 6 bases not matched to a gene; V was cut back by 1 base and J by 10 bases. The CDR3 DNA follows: TGTGCCAGCAGCCAAGTGCTAGCGGGGGGTGAAGAGCAGTTCTTC. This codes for CASSQVLAGGEEQFF.

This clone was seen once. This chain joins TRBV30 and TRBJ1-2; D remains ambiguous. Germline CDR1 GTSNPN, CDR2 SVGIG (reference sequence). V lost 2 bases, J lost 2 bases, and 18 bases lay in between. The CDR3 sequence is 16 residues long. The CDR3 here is CAWSSQGGSWNYGYTF. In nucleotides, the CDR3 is TGTGCCTGGAGTTCACAAGGAGGGTCCTGGAACTATGGCTACACCTTC. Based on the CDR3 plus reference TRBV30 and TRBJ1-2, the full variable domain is SQTIHQWPATLVQPVGSPLSLECTVEGTSNPNLYWYRQAAGRGLQLLFYSVGIGQISSEVPQNLSASRPQDRQFILSSKKLLLSDSGFYLCAWSSQGGSWNYGYTFGSGTRLTVV.

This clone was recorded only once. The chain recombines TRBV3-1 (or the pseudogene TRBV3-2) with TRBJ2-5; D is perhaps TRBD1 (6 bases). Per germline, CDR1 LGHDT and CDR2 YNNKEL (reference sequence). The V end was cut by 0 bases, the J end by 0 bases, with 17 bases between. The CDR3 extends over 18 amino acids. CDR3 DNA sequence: TGTGCCAGCAGCCAAGATCCCACCCTCACAGGGCACCAAGAGACCCAGTACTTC. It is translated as CASSQDPTLTGHQETQYF.

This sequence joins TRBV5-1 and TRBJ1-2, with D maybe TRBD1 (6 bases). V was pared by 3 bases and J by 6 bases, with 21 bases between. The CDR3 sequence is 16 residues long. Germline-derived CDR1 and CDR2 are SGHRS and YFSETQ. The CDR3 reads CASSSGGAEQDHGYTF. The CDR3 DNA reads TGCGCCAGCAGCTCGGGGGGCGCCGAACAGGACCATGGCTACACCTTC.

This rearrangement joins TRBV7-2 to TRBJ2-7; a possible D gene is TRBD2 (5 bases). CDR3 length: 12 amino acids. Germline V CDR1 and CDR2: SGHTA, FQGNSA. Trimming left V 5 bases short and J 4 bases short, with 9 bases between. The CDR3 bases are TGTGCCAGCAGCCGTCCGGGGTACGAGCAGTACTTC. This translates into CASSRPGYEQYF.

The DNA for the CDR3 is TGTGCCAGCAGCCAATTTCCGGGACAGGGGGATTCACCCCTCCACTTT. Amino acids: CASSQFPGQGDSPLHF. This chain uses TRBV4-2 with TRBJ1-6; 11 bases match TRBD1. Germline CDR1 is LGHNA and CDR2 is YNFKEQ. This CDR3 spans 16 amino acids. V was pared by 2 bases and J by 8 bases, with 5 bases of the junction left unmatched.

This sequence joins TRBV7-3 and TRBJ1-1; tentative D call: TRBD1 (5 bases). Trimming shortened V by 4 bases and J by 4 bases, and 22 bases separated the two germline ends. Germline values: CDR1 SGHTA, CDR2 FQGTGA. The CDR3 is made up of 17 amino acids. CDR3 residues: CASSSSGALMGGTEAFF. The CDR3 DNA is TGTGCCAGCAGCTCTTCCGGGGCCCTCATGGGGGGCACTGAAGCTTTCTTT. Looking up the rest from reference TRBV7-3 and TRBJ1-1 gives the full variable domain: GAGVSQTPSNKVTEKGKYVELRCDPISGHTALYWYRQSLGQGPEFLIYFQGTGAADDSGLPNDRFFAVRPEGSVSTLKIQRTERGDSAVYLCASSSSGALMGGTEAFFGQGTRLTVV.

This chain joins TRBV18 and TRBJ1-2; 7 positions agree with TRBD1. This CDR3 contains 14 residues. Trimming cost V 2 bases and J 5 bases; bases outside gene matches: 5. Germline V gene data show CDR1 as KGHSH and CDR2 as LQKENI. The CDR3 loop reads CASSPAGQLYGYTF. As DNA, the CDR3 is TGTGCCAGCTCACCAGCGGGACAGCTATATGGCTACACCTTC.

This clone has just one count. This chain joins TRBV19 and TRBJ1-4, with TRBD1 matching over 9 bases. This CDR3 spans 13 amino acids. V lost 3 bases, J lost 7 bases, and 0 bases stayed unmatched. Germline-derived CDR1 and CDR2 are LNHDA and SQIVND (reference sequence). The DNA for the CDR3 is TGTGCCAGTAGTATGGACAGGGGTGAAAAACTGTTTTTT. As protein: CASSMDRGEKLFF.

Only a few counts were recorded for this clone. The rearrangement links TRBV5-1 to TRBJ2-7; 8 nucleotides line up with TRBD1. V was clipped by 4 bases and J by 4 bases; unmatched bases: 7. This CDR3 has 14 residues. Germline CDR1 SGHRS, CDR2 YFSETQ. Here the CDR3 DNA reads TGCGCCAGCAGCGTGGACAGGGTTGGTTACGAGCAGTACTTC. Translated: CASSVDRVGYEQYF.

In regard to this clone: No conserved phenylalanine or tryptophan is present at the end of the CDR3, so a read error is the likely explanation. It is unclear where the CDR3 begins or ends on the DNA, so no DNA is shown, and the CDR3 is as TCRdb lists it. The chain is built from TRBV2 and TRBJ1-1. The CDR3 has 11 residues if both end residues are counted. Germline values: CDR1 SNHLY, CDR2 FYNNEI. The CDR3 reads CASSERGPPEV.

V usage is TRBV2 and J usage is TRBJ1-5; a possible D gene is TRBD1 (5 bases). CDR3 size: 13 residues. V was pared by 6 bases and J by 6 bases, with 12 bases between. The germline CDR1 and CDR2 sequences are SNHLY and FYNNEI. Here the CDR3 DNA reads TGTGCCAGCAGGACGGGGGGTCTTCAGCCCCAGCATTTT. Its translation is CASRTGGLQPQHF.

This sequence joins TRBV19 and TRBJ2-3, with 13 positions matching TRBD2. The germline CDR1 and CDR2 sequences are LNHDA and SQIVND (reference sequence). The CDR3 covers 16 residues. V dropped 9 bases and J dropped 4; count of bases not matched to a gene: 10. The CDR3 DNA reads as TGTGCCAGCAATCGACTAGCGGGAGGTTGGGCAGATACGCAGTATTTT. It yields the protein CASNRLAGGWADTQYF. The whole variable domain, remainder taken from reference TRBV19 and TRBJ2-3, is DGGITQSPKYLFRKEGQNVTLSCEQNLNHDAMYWYRQDPGQGLRLIYYSQIVNDFQKGDIAEGYSVSREKKESFPLTVTSAQKNPTAFYLCASNRLAGGWADTQYFGPGTRLTVL.

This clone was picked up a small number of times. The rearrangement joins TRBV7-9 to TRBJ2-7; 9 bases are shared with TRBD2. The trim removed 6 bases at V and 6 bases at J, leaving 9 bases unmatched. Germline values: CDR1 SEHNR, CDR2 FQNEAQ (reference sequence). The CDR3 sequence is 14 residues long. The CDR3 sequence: CASRAGGSVLEQYF. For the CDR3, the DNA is TGTGCCAGCAGGGCGGGAGGGTCTGTACTCGAGCAGTACTTC.

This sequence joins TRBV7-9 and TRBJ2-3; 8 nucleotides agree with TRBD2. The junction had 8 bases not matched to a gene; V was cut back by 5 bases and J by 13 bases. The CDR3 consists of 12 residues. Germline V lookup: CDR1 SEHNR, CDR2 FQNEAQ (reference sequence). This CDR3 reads CASSRAGTREYF. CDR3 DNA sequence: TGTGCCAGCAGCCGAGCCGGGACTAGGGAGTATTTT.

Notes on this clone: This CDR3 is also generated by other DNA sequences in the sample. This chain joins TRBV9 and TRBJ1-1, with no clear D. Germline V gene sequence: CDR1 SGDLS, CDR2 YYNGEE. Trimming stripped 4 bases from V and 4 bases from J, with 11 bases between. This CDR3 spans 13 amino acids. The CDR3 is CASSFGDGTEAFF. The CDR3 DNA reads TGTGCCAGCAGCTTTGGAGATGGCACTGAAGCTTTCTTT.

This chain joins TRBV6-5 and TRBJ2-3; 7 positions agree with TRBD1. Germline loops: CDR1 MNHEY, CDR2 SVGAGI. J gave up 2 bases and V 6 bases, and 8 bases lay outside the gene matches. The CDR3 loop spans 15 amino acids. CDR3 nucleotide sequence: TGTGCCAGCAGGCTACAGGGGAAAATCACAGATACGCAGTATTTT. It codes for CASRLQGKITDTQYF.

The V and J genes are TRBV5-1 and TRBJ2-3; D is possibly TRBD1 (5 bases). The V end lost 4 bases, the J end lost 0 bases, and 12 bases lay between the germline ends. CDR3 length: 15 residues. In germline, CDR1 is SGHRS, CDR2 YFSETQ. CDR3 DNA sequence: TGCGCCAGCAGCCAGACAGTAACTAGCACAGATACGCAGTATTTT. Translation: CASSQTVTSTDTQYF.

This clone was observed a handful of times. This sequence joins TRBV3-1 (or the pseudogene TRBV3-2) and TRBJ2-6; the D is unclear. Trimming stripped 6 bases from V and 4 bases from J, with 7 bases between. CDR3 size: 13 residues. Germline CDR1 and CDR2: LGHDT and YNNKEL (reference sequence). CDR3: CASRVRGANVLTF. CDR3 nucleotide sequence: TGTGCCAGCAGGGTGAGAGGGGCCAACGTCCTGACTTTC.

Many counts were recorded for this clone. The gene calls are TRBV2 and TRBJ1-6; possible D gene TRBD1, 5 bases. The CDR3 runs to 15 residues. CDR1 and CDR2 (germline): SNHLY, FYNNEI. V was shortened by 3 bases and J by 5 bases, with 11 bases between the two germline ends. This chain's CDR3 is CASSDFGTNNSPLHF. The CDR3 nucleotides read TGTGCCAGCAGTGATTTCGGGACTAATAATTCACCCCTCCACTTT.

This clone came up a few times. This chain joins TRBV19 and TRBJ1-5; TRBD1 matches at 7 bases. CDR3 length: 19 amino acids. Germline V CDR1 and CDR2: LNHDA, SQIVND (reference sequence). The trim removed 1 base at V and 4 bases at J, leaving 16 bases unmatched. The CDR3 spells CASSIAGRGYYTPNQPQHF. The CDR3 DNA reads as TGTGCCAGTAGTATAGCGGGCAGGGGGTACTATACCCCGAATCAGCCCCAGCATTTT.

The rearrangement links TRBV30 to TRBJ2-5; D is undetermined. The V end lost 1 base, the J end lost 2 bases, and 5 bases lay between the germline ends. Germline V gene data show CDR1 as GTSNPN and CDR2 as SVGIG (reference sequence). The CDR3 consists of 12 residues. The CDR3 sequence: CAWSEQQETQYF. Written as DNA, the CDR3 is TGTGCCTGGAGTGAGCAACAAGAGACCCAGTACTTC.

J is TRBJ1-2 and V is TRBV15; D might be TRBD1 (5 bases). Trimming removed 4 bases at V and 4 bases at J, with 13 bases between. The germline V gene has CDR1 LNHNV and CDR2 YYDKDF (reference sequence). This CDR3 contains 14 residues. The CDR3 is CATSTGGDSYGYTF. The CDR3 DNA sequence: TGTGCCACCAGCACTGGCGGAGACAGCTATGGCTACACCTTC.